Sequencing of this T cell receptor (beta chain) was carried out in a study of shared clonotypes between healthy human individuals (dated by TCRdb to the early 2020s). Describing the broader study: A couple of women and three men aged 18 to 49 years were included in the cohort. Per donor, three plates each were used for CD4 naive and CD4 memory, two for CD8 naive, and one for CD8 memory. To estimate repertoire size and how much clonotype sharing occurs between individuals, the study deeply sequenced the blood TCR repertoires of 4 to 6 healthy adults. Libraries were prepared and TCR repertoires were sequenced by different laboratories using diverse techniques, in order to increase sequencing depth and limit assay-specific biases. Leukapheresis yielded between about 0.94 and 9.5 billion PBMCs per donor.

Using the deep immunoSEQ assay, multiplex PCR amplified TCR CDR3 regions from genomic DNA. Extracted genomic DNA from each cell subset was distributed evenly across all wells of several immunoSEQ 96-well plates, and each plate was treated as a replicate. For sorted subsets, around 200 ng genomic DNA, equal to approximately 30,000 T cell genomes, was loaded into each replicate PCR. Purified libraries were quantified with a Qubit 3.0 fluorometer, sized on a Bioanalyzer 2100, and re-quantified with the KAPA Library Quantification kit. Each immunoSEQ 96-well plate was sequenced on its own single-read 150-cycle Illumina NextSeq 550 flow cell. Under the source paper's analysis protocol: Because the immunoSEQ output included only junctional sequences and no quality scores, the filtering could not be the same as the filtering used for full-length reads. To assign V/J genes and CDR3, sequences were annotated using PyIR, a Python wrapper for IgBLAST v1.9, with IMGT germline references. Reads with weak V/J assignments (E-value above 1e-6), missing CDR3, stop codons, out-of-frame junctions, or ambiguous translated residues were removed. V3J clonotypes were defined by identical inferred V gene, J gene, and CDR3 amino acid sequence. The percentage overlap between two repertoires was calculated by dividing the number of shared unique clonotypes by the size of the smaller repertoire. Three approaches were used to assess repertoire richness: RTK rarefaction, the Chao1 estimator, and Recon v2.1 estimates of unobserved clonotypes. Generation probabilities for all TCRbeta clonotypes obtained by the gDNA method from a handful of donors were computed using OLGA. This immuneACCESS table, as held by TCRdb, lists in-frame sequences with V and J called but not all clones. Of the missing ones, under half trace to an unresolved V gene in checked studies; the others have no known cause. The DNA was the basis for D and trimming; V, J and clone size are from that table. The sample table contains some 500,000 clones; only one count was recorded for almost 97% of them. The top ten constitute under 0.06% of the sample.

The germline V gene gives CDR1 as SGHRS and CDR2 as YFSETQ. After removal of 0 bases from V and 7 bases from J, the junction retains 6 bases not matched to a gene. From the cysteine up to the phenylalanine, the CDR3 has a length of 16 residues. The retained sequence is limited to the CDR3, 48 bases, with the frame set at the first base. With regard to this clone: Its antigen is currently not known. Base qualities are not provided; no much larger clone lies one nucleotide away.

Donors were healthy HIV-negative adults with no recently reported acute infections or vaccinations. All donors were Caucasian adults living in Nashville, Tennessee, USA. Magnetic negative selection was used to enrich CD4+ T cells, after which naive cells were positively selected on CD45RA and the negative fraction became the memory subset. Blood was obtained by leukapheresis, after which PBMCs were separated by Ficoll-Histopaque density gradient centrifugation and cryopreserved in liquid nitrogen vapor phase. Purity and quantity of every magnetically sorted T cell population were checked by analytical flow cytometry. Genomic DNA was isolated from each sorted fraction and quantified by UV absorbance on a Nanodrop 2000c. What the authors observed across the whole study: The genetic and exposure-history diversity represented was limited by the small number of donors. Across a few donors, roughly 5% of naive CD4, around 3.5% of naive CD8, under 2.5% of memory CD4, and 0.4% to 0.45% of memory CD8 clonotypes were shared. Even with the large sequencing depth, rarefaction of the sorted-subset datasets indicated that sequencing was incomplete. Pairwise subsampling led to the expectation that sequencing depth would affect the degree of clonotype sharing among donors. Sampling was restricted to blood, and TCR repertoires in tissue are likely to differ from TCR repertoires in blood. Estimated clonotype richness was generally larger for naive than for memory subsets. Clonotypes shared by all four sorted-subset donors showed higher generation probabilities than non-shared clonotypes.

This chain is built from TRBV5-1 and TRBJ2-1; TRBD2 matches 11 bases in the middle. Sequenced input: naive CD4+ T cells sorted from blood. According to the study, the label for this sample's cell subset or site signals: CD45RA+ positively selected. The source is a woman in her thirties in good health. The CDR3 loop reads CASSLELAGGFNEQFF. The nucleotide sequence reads TGCGCCAGCAGCTTGGAGCTAGCGGGAGGATTTAATGAGCAGTTCTTC.